The clone carrying this TCR beta chain came up once. The source of the sample is a study of technical replicates of blood from several donors. The germline V gene encodes CDR1 LNHNV and CDR2 YYDKDF (reference sequence). V shed 2 bases and J shed 3 bases, with 13 bases lying between them. CDR3 length equals 16 residues. The data were produced by immunoSEQ multiplex PCR, yet TCRdb's version contains in-frame clones alone and is incomplete. The sample holds around 49,000 clones; 90% to 97% are singletons and the top ten take approximately 0.4%. The TCR comes from a human donor in good health. The sequenced sample consisted of T cells isolated from PBMCs. The rearrangement links TRBV15 to TRBJ2-2, with a tentative D call TRBD1 (6 bases). CDR3 sequence reads: CATSRSRGTDTGELFF. As DNA, the CDR3 is TGTGCCACCAGCAGATCCAGGGGTACGGACACCGGGGAGCTGTTTTTT.